One T cell receptor beta chain is described in this entry. No antigen is known for it. This entry belongs to a study of graft-versus-host responses after intestinal transplantation. Study conclusions and caveats: Allografts of patients with graft-donor T cell macrochimerism showed high graft-versus-host to host-versus-graft clone ratios.

Clones were read by immunoSEQ multiplex PCR, and TCRdb kept only the in-frame ones, dropping some. Found here are approximately 89,000 clones, about 93% of them singletons; the top ten hold 0.17%. V gave up 3 bases and J gave up 9 bases, with 15 bases separating them. This CDR3 has 14 amino acids. Germline CDR1 reads LNHNV; CDR2 reads YYDKDF (reference sequence). This specimen consisted of unstimulated CD4+ T cells sorted from spleen or lymph node cells, obtained before intestinal transplant. This sequence was found in a human donor who received an intestinal transplant. This rearrangement joins TRBV15 to TRBJ2-1, with D tentatively TRBD1 (6 bases). The CDR3 is CATSRVYRDVEQFF. The CDR3 DNA is TGTGCCACCAGCAGGGTATACAGGGACGTTGAGCAGTTCTTC.